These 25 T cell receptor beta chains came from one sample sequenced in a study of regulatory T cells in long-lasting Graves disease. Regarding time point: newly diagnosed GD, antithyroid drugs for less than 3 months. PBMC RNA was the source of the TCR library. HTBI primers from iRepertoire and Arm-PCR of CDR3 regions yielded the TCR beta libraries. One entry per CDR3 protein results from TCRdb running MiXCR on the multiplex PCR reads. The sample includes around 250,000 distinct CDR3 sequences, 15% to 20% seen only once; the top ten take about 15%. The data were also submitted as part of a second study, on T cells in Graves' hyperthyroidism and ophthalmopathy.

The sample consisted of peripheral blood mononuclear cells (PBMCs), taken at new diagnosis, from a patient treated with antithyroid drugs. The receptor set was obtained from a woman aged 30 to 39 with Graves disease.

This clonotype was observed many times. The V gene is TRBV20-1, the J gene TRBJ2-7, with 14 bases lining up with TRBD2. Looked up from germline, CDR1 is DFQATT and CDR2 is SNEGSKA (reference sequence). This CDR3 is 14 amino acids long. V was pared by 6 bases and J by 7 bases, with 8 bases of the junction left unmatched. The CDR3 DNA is TGCAGTGCAACCACGGGACTAGCGGGGGTTGAGCAGTACTTC. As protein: CSATTGLAGVEQYF.

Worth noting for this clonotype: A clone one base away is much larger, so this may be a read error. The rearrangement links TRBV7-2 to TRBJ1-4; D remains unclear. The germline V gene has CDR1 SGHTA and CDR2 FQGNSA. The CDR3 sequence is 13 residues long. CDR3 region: CASNLNTGEKLFF. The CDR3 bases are TGTGCCAGCAACTTAAATACGGGGGAAAAACTGTTTTTT.

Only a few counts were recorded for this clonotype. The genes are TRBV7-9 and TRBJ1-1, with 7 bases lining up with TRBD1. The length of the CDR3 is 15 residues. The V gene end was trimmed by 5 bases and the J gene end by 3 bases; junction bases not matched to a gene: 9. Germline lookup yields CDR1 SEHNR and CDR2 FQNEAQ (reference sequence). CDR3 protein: CASSPRVTGHTEAFF. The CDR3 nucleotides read TGTGCCAGCAGCCCCCGGGTGACAGGGCACACTGAAGCTTTCTTT.

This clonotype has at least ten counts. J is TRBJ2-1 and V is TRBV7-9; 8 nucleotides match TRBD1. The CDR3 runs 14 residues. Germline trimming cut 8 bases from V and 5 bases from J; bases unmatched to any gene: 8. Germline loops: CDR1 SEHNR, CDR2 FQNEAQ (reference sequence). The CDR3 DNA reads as TGTGCCAGCGCCCCGGGACAGGTAAACAATGAGCAGTTCTTC. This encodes CASAPGQVNNEQFF.

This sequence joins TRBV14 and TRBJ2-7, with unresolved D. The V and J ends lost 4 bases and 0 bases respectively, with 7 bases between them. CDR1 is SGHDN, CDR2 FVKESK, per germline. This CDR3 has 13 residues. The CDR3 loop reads CASSPSNSYEQYF. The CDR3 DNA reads TGTGCCAGCAGCCCCAGTAACTCCTACGAGCAGTACTTC.

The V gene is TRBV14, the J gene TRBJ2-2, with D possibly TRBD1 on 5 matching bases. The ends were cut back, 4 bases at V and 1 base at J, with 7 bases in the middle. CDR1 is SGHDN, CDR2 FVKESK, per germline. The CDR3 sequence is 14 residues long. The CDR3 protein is CASSRQKNTGELFF. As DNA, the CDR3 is TGTGCCAGCAGCCGACAGAAGAACACCGGGGAGCTGTTTTTT.

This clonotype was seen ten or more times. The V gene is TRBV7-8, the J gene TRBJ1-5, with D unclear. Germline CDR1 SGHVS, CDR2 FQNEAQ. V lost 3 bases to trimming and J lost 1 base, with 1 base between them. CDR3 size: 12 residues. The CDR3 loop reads CASSLSNQPQHF. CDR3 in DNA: TGTGCCAGCAGCTTGAGCAATCAGCCCCAGCATTTT.

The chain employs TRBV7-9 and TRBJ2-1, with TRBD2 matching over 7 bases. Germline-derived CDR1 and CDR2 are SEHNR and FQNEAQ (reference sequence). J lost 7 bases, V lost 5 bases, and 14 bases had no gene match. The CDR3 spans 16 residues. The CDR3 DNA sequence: TGTGCCAGCAGCCCGGCTCTAGCGGACGATTTGAATGAGCAGTTCTTC. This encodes CASSPALADDLNEQFF.

This CDR3 is CASSVGAGTAAYEQYF. The CDR3 DNA follows: TGTGCCAGCAGCGTAGGTGCCGGGACGGCGGCCTACGAGCAGTACTTC. V gene TRBV9 combines with J gene TRBJ2-7; either TRBD1 or TRBD2 may supply D (5 bases each). Germline lookup yields CDR1 SGDLS and CDR2 YYNGEE. V was cut by 0 bases and J by 2 bases, with 15 bases left in between. The CDR3 sequence is 16 residues long.

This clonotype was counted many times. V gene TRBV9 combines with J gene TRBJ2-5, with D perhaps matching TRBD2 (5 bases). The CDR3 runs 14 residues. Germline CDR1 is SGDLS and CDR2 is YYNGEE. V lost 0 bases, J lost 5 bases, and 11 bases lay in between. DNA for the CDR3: TGTGCCAGCAGCGTAGCGGGGATGCGGGAGACCCAGTACTTC. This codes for CASSVAGMRETQYF.

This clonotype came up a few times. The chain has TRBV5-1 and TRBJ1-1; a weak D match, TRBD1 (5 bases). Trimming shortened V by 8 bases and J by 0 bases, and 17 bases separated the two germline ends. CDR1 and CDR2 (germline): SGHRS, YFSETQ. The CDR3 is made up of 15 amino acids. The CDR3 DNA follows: TGCGCCAGTTCACCGGACACCCGCATGAACACTGAAGCTTTCTTT. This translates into CASSPDTRMNTEAFF.

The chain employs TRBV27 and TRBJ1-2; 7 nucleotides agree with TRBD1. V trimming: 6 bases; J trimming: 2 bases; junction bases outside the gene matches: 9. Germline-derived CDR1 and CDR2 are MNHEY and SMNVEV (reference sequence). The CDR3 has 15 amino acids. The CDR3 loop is CASRSAGTANYGYTF. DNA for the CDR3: TGTGCCAGCAGATCGGCCGGGACAGCGAACTATGGCTACACCTTC.

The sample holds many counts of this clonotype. As DNA, the CDR3 is TGTGCCAGCAGTGGACGGAGCCCCTACGAGCAGTACTTC. Its translation is CASSGRSPYEQYF. The V gene is TRBV12-3 or TRBV12-4, the J gene TRBJ2-7; D not certain. Trimming removed 5 bases at V and 2 bases at J, with 10 bases between. The CDR3 loop spans 13 amino acids.

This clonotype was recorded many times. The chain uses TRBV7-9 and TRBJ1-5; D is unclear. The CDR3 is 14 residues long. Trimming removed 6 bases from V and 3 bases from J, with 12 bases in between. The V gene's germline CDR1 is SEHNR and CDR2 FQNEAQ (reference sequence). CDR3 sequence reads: CASSPTWTNQPQHF. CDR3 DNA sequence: TGTGCCAGCAGTCCTACCTGGACCAATCAGCCCCAGCATTTT.

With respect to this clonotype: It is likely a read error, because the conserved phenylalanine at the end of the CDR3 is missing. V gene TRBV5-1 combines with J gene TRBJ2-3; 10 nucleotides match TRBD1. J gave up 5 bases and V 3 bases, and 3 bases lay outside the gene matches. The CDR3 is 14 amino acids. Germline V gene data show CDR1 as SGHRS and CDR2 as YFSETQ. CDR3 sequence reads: CASSWGTGVDTQYV. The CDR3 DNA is TGCGCCAGCAGCTGGGGGACAGGGGTAGATACGCAGTATGTT.

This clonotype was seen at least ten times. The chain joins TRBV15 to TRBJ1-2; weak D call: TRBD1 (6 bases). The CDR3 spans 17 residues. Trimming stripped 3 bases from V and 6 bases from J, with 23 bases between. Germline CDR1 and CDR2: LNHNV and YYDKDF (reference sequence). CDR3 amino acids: CATSSPTGKPPSHGYTF. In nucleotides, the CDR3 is TGTGCCACCAGCAGTCCCACAGGGAAGCCTCCTAGCCATGGCTACACCTTC.

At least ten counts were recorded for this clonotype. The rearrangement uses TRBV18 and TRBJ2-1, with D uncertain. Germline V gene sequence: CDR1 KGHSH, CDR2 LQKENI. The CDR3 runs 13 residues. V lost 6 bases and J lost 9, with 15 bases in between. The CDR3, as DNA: TGTGCCAGCTCGCCCGTTGGGGTTGGTGAGCAGTTCTTC. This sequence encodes CASSPVGVGEQFF.

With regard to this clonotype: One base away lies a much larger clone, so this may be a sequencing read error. In DNA, the CDR3 is TGTGCCAGCAGTGTAGAGGGGAACACTGAAGCTTCCTTT. Protein sequence: CASSVEGNTEASF. The V call is TRBV6-1, the J call TRBJ1-1, with D maybe TRBD1 (5 bases). CDR1 is MNHNS and CDR2 is SASEGT in the germline V gene. CDR3 size: 13 residues.

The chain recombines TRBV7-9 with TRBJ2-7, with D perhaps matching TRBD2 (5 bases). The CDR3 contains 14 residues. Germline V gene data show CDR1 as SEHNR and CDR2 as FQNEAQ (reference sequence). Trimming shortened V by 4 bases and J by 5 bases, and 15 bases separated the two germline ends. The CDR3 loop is CASSSGMQRDEQYF. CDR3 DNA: TGTGCCAGCAGCTCGGGAATGCAACGGGACGAGCAGTACTTC.

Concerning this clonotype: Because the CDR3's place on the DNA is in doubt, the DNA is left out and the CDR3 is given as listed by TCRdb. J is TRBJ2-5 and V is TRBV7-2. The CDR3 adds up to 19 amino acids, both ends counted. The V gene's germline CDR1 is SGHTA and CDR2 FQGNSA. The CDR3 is CASSFYICSAKPFMETQYF.

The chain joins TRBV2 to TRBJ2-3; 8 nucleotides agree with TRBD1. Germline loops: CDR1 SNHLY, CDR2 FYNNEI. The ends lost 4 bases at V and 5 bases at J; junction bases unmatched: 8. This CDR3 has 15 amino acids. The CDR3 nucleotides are TGTGCCAGCAGTGGCGGACAGGGTAAAGGAGATACGCAGTATTTT. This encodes CASSGGQGKGDTQYF. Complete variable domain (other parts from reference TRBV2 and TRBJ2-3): EPEVTQTPSHQVTQMGQEVILRCVPISNHLYFYWYRQILGQKVEFLVSFYNNEISEKSEIFDDQFSVERPDGSNFTLKIRSTKLEDSAMYFCASSGGQGKGDTQYFGPGTRLTVL.

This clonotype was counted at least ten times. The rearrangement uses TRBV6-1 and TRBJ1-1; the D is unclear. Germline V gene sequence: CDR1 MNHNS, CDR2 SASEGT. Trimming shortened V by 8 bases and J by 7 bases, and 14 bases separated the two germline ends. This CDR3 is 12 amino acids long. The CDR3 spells CASLKPADEAFF. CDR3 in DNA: TGTGCCAGCCTAAAACCGGCGGATGAAGCTTTCTTT.

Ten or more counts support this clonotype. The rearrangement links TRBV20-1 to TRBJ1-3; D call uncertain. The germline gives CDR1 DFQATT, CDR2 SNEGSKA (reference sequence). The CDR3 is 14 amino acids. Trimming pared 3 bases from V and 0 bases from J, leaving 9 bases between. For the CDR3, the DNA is TGCAGTGCTAGGTCAGGAACCTCTGGAAACACCATATATTTT. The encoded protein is CSARSGTSGNTIYF.

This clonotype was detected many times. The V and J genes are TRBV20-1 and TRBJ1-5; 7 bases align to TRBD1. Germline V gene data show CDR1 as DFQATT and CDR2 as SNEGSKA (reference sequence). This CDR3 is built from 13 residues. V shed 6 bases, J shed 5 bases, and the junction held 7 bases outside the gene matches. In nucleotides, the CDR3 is TGCAGTGCCCTAACAGGGGAGCATCAGCCCCAGCATTTT. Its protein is CSALTGEHQPQHF.

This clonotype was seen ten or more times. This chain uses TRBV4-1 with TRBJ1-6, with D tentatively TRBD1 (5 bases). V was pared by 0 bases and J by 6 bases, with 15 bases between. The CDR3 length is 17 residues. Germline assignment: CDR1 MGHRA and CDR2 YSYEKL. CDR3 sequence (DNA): TGCGCCAGCAGCCAAGAAAGGTCAGGGATTAGTAATTCACCCCTCCACTTT. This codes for CASSQERSGISNSPLHF.